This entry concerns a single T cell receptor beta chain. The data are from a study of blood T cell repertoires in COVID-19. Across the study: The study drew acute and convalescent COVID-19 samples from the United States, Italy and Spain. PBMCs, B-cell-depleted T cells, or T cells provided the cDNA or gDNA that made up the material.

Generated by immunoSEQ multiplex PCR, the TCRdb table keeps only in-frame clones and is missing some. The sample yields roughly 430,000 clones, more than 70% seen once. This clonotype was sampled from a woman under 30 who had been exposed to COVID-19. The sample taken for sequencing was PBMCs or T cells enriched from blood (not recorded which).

This chain's CDR3 is CASSPTSAGGPPQYF. DNA for the CDR3: TGTGCCAGCAGTCCTACGTCAGCGGGGGGACCCCCGCAGTACTTC. V and J are TRBV2 and TRBJ2-7, with TRBD2 matching over 9 bases. Germline V CDR1 and CDR2: SNHLY, FYNNEI. The CDR3 covers 15 residues. V was clipped by 5 bases and J by 9 bases; unmatched bases: 14.